This T cell receptor beta chain was identified during a study of cytomegalovirus exposure and HLA in healthy donors. Worth noting for this clone: Its target is not known.

The CDR3 sequence is 17 residues long. The junction had 4 bases not matched to a gene; V was cut back by 0 bases and J by 0 bases. The germline V gene encodes CDR1 SGDLS and CDR2 YYNGEE. Primers included in the PCR were 60 Vbeta and 13 Jbeta primers. As handled by the study authors: Later, an analysis found 75 million to 100 million unique TCR beta chains, and 9.5 million to 12 million of these were shared. Produced via immunoSEQ multiplex PCR; TCRdb's table is partial and in-frame only. V, J and clone size are taken as reported in that table, and D and trimming were inferred from the DNA itself. The data contain roughly 220,000 clones, roughly 80% of them singletons. Findings and limits, study-wide: TCR sequences were mostly rare, though some public TCRs occurred in many donors.

V usage is TRBV9 and J usage is TRBJ2-3; 10 bases are a match to TRBD2. The clonotype originates from a man aged 30-40 years in good health and CMV-seronegative. Sequencing used PBMCs. The CDR3 loop is CASSVEEAGGSTDTQYF. CDR3 in DNA: TGTGCCAGCAGCGTAGAAGAAGCGGGGGGGAGCACAGATACGCAGTATTTT.